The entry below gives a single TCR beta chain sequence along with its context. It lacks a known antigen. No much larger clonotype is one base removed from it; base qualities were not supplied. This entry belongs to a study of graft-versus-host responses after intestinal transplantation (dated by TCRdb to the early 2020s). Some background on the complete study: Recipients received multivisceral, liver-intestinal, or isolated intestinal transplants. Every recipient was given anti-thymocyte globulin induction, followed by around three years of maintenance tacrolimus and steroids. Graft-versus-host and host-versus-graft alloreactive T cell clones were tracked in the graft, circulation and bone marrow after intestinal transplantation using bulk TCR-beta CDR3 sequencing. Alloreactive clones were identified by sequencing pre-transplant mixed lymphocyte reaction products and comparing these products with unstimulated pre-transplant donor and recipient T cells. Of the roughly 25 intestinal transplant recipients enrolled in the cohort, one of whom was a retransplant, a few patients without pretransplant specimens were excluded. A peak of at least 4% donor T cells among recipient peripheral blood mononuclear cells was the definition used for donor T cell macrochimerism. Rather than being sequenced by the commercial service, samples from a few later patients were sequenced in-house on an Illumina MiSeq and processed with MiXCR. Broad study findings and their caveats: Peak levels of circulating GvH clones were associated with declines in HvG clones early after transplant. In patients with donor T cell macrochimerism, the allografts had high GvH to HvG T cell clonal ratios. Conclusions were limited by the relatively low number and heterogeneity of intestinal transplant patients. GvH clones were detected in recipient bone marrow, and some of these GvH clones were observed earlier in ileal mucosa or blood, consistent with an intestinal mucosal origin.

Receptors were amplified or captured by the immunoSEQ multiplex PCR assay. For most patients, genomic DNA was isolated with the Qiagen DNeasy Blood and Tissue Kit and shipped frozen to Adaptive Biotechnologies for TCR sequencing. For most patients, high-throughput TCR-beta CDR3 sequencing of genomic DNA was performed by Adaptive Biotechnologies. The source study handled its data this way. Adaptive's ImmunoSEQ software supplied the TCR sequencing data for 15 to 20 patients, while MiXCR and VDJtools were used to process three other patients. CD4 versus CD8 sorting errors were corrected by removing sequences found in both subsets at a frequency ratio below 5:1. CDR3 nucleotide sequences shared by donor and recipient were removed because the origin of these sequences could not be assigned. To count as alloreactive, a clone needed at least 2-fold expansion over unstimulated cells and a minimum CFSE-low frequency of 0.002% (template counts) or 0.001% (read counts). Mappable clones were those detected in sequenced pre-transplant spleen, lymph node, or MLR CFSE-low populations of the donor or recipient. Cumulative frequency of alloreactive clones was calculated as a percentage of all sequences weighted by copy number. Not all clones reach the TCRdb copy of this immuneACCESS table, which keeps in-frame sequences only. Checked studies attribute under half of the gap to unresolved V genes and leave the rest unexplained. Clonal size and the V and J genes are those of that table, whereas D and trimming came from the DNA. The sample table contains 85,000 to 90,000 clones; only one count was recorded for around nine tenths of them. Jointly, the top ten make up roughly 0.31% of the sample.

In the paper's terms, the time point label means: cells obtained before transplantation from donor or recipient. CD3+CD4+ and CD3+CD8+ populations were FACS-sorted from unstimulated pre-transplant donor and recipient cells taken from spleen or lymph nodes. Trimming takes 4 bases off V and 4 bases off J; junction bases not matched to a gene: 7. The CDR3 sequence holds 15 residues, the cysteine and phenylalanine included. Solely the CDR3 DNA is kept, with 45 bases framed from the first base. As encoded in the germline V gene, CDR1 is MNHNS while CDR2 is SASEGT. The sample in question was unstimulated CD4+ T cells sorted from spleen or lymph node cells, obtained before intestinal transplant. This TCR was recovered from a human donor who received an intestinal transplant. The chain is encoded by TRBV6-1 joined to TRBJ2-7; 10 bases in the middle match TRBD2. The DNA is TGTGCCAGCAGTGGGGTAGCGGGAGGCAGTTACGAGCAGTACTTC. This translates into CASSGVAGGSYEQYF.